The 25 T cell receptor beta chains listed next were all sequenced from one sample in a study of blood T cell repertoires in COVID-19. The assay was immunoSEQ multiplex PCR, and TCRdb's table has in-frame clones only and misses some. The repertoire holds about 180,000 clones, with about 91% as singletons. What was sequenced was peripheral blood. The source is a woman between 50 and 59 years old with acute or convalescent COVID-19.

The chain carries TRBV11-3 and TRBJ2-7; D gene ambiguous. Per the germline V gene, CDR1 is SGHNT and CDR2 is YENEEA. Trimming took off 1 base at V and 2 bases at J, with 9 bases between the two ends. This CDR3 is 14 amino acids long. The CDR3 sequence: CASSLGAPTYEQYF. CDR3 bases: TGTGCCAGCAGCTTAGGGGCACCGACCTACGAGCAGTACTTC.

J is TRBJ2-7 and V is TRBV24-1; D may be TRBD1 (6 bases). Deletions cut 5 bases from V and 3 bases from J, with 16 bases between. The length of the CDR3 is 15 residues. Germline V gene lookup returns CDR1 KGHDR and CDR2 SFDVKD. CDR3: CATSALQGSGYEQYF. The CDR3 DNA is TGTGCCACCAGTGCCCTACAGGGAAGTGGCTACGAGCAGTACTTC.

This chain links TRBV6-5 with TRBJ1-3, with 7 bases lining up with TRBD1. V dropped 5 bases and J dropped 0; count of bases not matched to a gene: 4. Per germline, CDR1 MNHEY and CDR2 SVGAGI. This CDR3 is built from 15 residues. In DNA form, the CDR3 reads TGTGCCAGCAGTAGGACAGGTAGCTCTGGAAACACCATATATTTT. It yields the protein CASSRTGSSGNTIYF.

J is TRBJ2-5 and V is TRBV5-8, with D possibly being TRBD2 (6 bases). The CDR3 is 15 residues long. V shed 2 bases and J shed 3 bases, with 14 bases lying between them. Germline V gives CDR1 SGHTS, CDR2 YDEGEE. CDR3 protein: CASSFGGTQKETQYF. The CDR3 DNA reads as TGTGCCAGCAGCTTCGGAGGGACTCAGAAAGAGACCCAGTACTTC.

The CDR3, as DNA: TGTGCCAGTAGTGCGGGACAGGGGTCTCCTAACTATGGCTACACCTTC. Protein: CASSAGQGSPNYGYTF. This rearrangement joins TRBV19 to TRBJ1-2; 10 positions agree with TRBD1. Germline assignment: CDR1 LNHDA and CDR2 SQIVND (reference sequence). The CDR3 runs to 16 residues. Unmatched junction bases numbered 6, after V lost 5 bases and J lost 0 bases.

This clone was seen just once. This chain uses TRBV9 with TRBJ2-3; 11 bases map to TRBD1. The CDR3 extends over 15 amino acids. Looked up from germline, CDR1 is SGDLS and CDR2 is YYNGEE. J gave up 7 bases and V 0 bases, and 4 bases lay outside the gene matches. The CDR3, as DNA: TGTGCCAGCAGCGTAGGAGGACAGGGGGCGAATACGCAGTATTTT. Amino acids: CASSVGGQGANTQYF.

This rearrangement joins TRBV11-2 to TRBJ2-7, with D perhaps matching TRBD2 (5 bases). With 2 bases removed from V and 2 bases from J, the gap between germline ends came to 13 bases. Germline V gene lookup returns CDR1 SGHAT and CDR2 FQNNGV. The CDR3 is 15 residues long. The CDR3 loop reads CASSLKISATYEQYF. The CDR3 DNA reads TGTGCCAGCAGCTTAAAAATTAGCGCGACCTACGAGCAGTACTTC.

The chain is built from TRBV6-2 or TRBV6-3 and TRBJ2-1; 11 nucleotides line up with TRBD2. This CDR3 has 15 amino acids. Germline V gives CDR1 MNHEY, CDR2 SVGEGT. With V trimmed by 6 bases and J by 4 bases, 5 bases remained unmatched. The CDR3 nucleotides are TGTGCCAGCAGCGACCTAGCGGGGGGATACAATGAGCAGTTCTTC. This gives the protein CASSDLAGGYNEQFF.

This chain links TRBV5-1 with TRBJ1-4; D gene ambiguous. The V end lost 2 bases, the J end lost 0 bases, and 11 bases lay between the germline ends. The CDR3 has 16 amino acids. Germline V gene lookup returns CDR1 SGHRS and CDR2 YFSETQ. The chain's CDR3 is CASSFLSRATNEKLFF. The CDR3 bases are TGCGCCAGCAGCTTCCTTTCCCGGGCAACTAATGAAAAACTGTTTTTT.

The gene calls are TRBV5-4 and TRBJ2-1; a possible D gene is TRBD1 (5 bases). This CDR3 is 13 amino acids long. Trimming stripped 3 bases from V and 3 bases from J, with 7 bases between. CDR1 SGHNT and CDR2 YYREEE come from the germline V gene (reference sequence). CDR3 region: CASSSQGYNEQFF. The CDR3 DNA reads as TGTGCCAGCAGCTCTCAGGGCTACAATGAGCAGTTCTTC.

This clone showed up just once. This chain links TRBV7-2 with TRBJ1-1, with 9 bases fitting TRBD1. The CDR3 is made up of 15 amino acids. The V gene end was trimmed by 4 bases and the J gene end by 6 bases; junction bases not matched to a gene: 9. Germline V gene sequence: CDR1 SGHTA, CDR2 FQGNSA. The CDR3 coding sequence is TGTGCCAGCAGCTCGAACAGGGGGCAGGTTCCTGAAGCTTTCTTT. Its protein is CASSSNRGQVPEAFF.

The chain uses TRBV5-3 and TRBJ2-7; 9 bases line up with TRBD2. TRBV5-3 falls under the ORF class, with uncertain function. CDR3 length equals 18 residues. The junction had 14 bases not matched to a gene; V was cut back by 0 bases and J by 4 bases. In DNA, the CDR3 is TGTGCCAGAAGCTTGGCTGTTAGCGGGAGAAGGAGTGGATACGAGCAGTACTTC. Its protein product is CARSLAVSGRRSGYEQYF.

The chain uses TRBV27 and TRBJ2-7, with 8 bases that match TRBD1. CDR3 length: 13 amino acids. Germline trimming cut 1 base from V and 7 bases from J; bases unmatched to any gene: 3. CDR1 is MNHEY, CDR2 SMNVEV, per germline (reference sequence). CDR3 protein: CASSLWTGSEQYF. CDR3 coding DNA: TGTGCCAGCAGTTTATGGACAGGGTCGGAGCAGTACTTC.

This clone appeared a single time. Written as DNA, the CDR3 is TGTGCCAGTAGTATAAACTGGGACAGGAGAGGAAACACCATATATTTT. It codes for CASSINWDRRGNTIYF. The chain is built from TRBV19 and TRBJ1-3; 8 bases align to TRBD1. With V trimmed by 2 bases and J by 4 bases, 7 bases remained unmatched. The CDR3 loop spans 16 amino acids. CDR1 and CDR2 from the germline V gene are LNHDA and SQIVND (reference sequence).

The J gene is TRBJ2-7, the V gene TRBV19; D remains unclear. Trimming removed 6 bases from V and 1 base from J, with 7 bases in between. The CDR3 covers 12 residues. Germline CDR1 reads LNHDA; CDR2 reads SQIVND (reference sequence). As DNA, the CDR3 is TGTGCCAGTAGAGAGCCTTCCTACGAGCAGTACTTC. Translating it yields CASREPSYEQYF.

This clone has a handful of counts. The chain uses TRBV3-1 (or the pseudogene TRBV3-2) and TRBJ2-7, with 7 bases lining up with TRBD1. The germline V gene has CDR1 LGHDT and CDR2 YNNKEL (reference sequence). Trimming at V came to 3 bases and at J to 2 bases, leaving 1 base not matched to a gene. The length of the CDR3 is 13 residues. The CDR3 loop is CASSHRGTYEQYF. CDR3 DNA sequence: TGTGCCAGCAGCCACAGGGGGACCTACGAGCAGTACTTC.

V is TRBV21-1 and J is TRBJ2-3; the tabulated D call, TRBD1, remains unverified against the DNA. TRBV21-1 is a known pseudogene. CDR3 length: 15 amino acids. The CDR3 nucleotides are TGTGCCAGCAGCGCTCAGGGTAAGTCCACAGATACGCAGTATTTT. The encoded protein is CASSAQGKSTDTQYF.

This clone has only one observation. This chain uses TRBV3-1 (or the pseudogene TRBV3-2) with TRBJ2-6; tentatively, D is TRBD1 (5 bases). From germline, CDR1 is LGHDT and CDR2 YNNKEL (reference sequence). Trimming cost V 1 base and J 2 bases, with 12 bases left between them. The CDR3 loop spans 17 amino acids. CDR3: CASSQAGIRTGANVLTF. CDR3 nucleotide sequence: TGTGCCAGCAGCCAAGCAGGGATAAGGACTGGGGCCAACGTCCTGACTTTC.

The gene calls are TRBV10-2 and TRBJ2-3; 8 nucleotides align to TRBD2. This CDR3 comprises 16 residues. The V and J ends lost 0 bases and 0 bases, in that order; junction bases with no gene match: 2. The germline gives CDR1 WSHSY, CDR2 SAAADI. The CDR3 DNA sequence: TGCGCCAGCAGTGAGTCGCCTAGCGGGAGCACAGATACGCAGTATTTT. Amino acid sequence: CASSESPSGSTDTQYF.

The chain carries TRBV5-1 and TRBJ1-2, with D perhaps TRBD1 (6 bases). This CDR3 is built from 15 residues. V lost 4 bases, J lost 1 base, and 14 bases lay in between. Germline V lookup: CDR1 SGHRS, CDR2 YFSETQ. CDR3 in amino acids: CASSKTRGDNYGYTF. The CDR3 DNA follows: TGCGCCAGCAGCAAGACCAGGGGAGATAACTATGGCTACACCTTC.

This chain joins TRBV11-2 and TRBJ2-1; TRBD2 aligns across 8 bases. This CDR3 comprises 16 residues. Per germline, CDR1 SGHAT and CDR2 FQNNGV. V trimming: 5 bases; J trimming: 0 bases; junction bases outside the gene matches: 6. CDR3 DNA sequence: TGTGCCAGCAGCCCGGGGGGGAGGAGCTCCTACAATGAGCAGTTCTTC. Its protein product is CASSPGGRSSYNEQFF.

The V call is TRBV5-8, the J call TRBJ2-2; D is perhaps TRBD1 (6 bases). This CDR3 spans 16 amino acids. CDR1 and CDR2 from the germline V gene are SGHTS and YDEGEE. Trimming took off 2 bases at V and 2 bases at J, with 13 bases between the two ends. The CDR3: CASSFHRAINTGELFF. Written as DNA, the CDR3 is TGTGCCAGCAGCTTCCACAGGGCCATTAACACCGGGGAGCTGTTTTTT.

The chain combines TRBV7-8 with TRBJ2-1; the match to TRBD2 covers 11 bases. The germline CDR1 and CDR2 sequences are SGHVS and FQNEAQ. The CDR3 has 17 residues. J gave up 7 bases and V 5 bases, and 13 bases lay outside the gene matches. The CDR3 is CASSPSTSGNRVNEQFF. In DNA, the CDR3 is TGTGCCAGCAGCCCCTCGACTAGCGGGAATCGGGTAAATGAGCAGTTCTTC.

This chain uses TRBV10-1 with TRBJ1-1; the match to TRBD1 covers 8 bases. This CDR3 is built from 16 residues. CDR1 is WNHNN and CDR2 is SYGVQD in the germline V gene (reference sequence). The J segment lost 0 bases and the V segment lost 7 bases, leaving 10 bases of the junction unmatched. As DNA, the CDR3 is TGCGCCAGCACCGAAGGACAGGGAACCCTGAACACTGAAGCTTTCTTT. It codes for CASTEGQGTLNTEAFF.

The chain links TRBV6-2 or TRBV6-3 to TRBJ1-2, with 10 bases fitting TRBD1. With V trimmed by 1 base and J by 7 bases, 6 bases remained unmatched. CDR1 is MNHEY, CDR2 SVGEGT, per germline. CDR3 length equals 15 residues. This chain's CDR3 is CASSYLGQGNGGYTF. DNA for the CDR3: TGTGCCAGCAGTTACTTGGGACAGGGGAACGGTGGCTACACCTTC.